This T cell receptor beta chain came from a study of cytomegalovirus exposure and HLA in healthy donors. Germline V lookup: CDR1 SGHTA, CDR2 FQGNSA. The CDR3 extends over 15 amino acids. With 5 bases clipped from V and 9 bases from J, the junction kept 15 bases outside the gene matches. Libraries were prepared by immunoSEQ multiplex PCR; TCRdb keeps only in-frame clonotypes and omits some of them. The data show some 170,000 clones, with 70% to 90% seen just once and around 2.4% held by the top ten. This clone was counted only a few times. The antigen is not known. Broader study findings: The study flagged 150 to 200 TCR beta chains as cytomegalovirus-associated. Rarity held for most TCR sequences, but there were some public TCRs that occurred in many donors. In vitro, a few CMV-associated chains proved specific for CMV antigens.

Sample: PBMCs. The source is a man in his thirties or forties in good health and CMV-seropositive. The genes are TRBV7-2 and TRBJ2-7; 8 bases line up with TRBD2. CDR3 bases: TGTGCCAGCAGCCTACAGACGGGAGGGACCCCTGGGCAGTACTTC. Translation: CASSLQTGGTPGQYF.